This TCR beta chain came from a study of blood T cell repertoires in COVID-19. Study-wide background: COVID-19 samples collected from the United States, Italy and Spain covered acute and convalescent phases. PBMCs, B-cell-depleted T cells, or T cells were the source of the cDNA or gDNA that made up the material.

Under the authors' procedure: By means of reference gene primer amplification, nucleated cell counts were estimated. Sequenced by immunoSEQ multiplex PCR; TCRdb stores in-frame clones only, minus some. Clonal size and the V and J genes are those of that table, whereas D and trimming came from the DNA. The repertoire holds 120,000 or so clones, with 81% as singletons. Seattle-derived patients entered the study during active infection and were followed longitudinally. Trimming pared 10 bases from V and 5 bases from J, leaving 23 bases between. Germline assignment: CDR1 LGHNT and CDR2 FRNRAP. The CDR3 has 16 residues.

The clonotype originates from a man younger than 40 with COVID-19, enrolled during active disease. This chain connects TRBV12-5 to TRBJ2-2; maybe TRBD1 (6 bases). The source material was peripheral blood. CDR3 bases: TGTGCTATGGGCTCCAGGGGTTGCCAGGGAACCGGGGAGCTGTTTTTT. It specifies CAMGSRGCQGTGELFF.